The TCR beta chain described here comes from a study of CXCR3-negative and CXCR3-positive naive CD8 T cells. Findings and limits, study-wide: Both naive subsets showed comparably high diversity, and memory CD8+ cells showed much lower diversity.

The V gene's germline CDR1 is SEHNR and CDR2 FQNEAQ (reference sequence). The CDR3 is 15 residues long. UMI-labeled 5' RACE yielded the TRB cDNA libraries. TCRdb re-called the 5' RACE reads and catalogs CDR3 proteins one per entry, DNA excluded. The sample's table shows 60,000 or so distinct CDR3 sequences. Concerning this clonotype: Antigen specificity is unknown.

In triplicate, each CD8+ T cell subset was sorted at under 350,000 cells per replicate. Input material: memory CD8+ T cells from blood. This rearrangement joins TRBV7-9 to TRBJ2-5; TCRdb's D call, TRBD2, is unchecked because there is no DNA. This TCR was sampled from a human donor in good health. Some clones in this sample may be carry-over from other donors' samples. The CDR3 loop is CASSVLAGTRETQYF.